What follows is one T cell receptor (beta chain) and its context. Its specificity is unknown. Chemo-refractory metastatic non-small-cell lung cancer patients received focal radiation with ipilimumab CTLA-4 blockade. The data derive from a study of radiotherapy plus CTLA-4 blockade in lung cancer. Study as a whole: Objective responses were seen in about a sixth of patients, disease control in 31%.

The study's findings and limits: Tumor-origin TCR clones grew in blood after radiotherapy plus ipilimumab.

CDR1 is SGHTA and CDR2 is FQGNSA in the germline V gene. The ends were cut back, 1 base at V and 7 bases at J, with 10 bases in the middle. CDR3 length: 13 amino acids. Sequencing used immunoSEQ multiplex PCR; TCRdb keeps in-frame clones, though not all of them. This table has 85,000 to 130,000 clones, under 90% appearing once. The sample consisted of peripheral blood, taken from a patient treated with radiotherapy plus ipilimumab. The sequence was obtained from a human donor with non-small cell lung cancer that progressed on radiotherapy plus ipilimumab. Some clones in this sample may be carry-over from other donors' samples. The chain employs TRBV7-2 and TRBJ1-2; D remains unclear. CDR3 sequence reads: CASSLVGFSGYTF. DNA of the CDR3: TGTGCCAGCAGCTTAGTGGGATTTAGTGGCTACACCTTC.